The present entry profiles one T cell receptor beta chain with its context. Sequencing used immunoSEQ multiplex PCR; TCRdb keeps in-frame clones, though not all of them. The data hold 25,000 to 35,000 clones, with roughly 90% observed a single time. This record comes from a study of T cell changes during pregnancy in multiple sclerosis. The CDR3 is made up of 17 amino acids. CDR1 MGHDK and CDR2 SYGVNS come from the germline V gene. The V segment lost 3 bases and the J segment 6 bases; nucleotides outside the gene matches: 8. The receptor's source is a female donor in good health, enrolled as a control in a pregnancy study. Here the sequenced sample was CD4+ T cells from peripheral blood mononuclear cells, taken in the second trimester of pregnancy. The chain employs TRBV25-1 and TRBJ2-1; TRBD2 aligns across 13 bases. Written as DNA, the CDR3 is TGTGCCAGCAGTGACCGTCCGGGACTAGCGGGGAGCAATGAGCAGTTCTTC. Its protein product is CASSDRPGLAGSNEQFF.